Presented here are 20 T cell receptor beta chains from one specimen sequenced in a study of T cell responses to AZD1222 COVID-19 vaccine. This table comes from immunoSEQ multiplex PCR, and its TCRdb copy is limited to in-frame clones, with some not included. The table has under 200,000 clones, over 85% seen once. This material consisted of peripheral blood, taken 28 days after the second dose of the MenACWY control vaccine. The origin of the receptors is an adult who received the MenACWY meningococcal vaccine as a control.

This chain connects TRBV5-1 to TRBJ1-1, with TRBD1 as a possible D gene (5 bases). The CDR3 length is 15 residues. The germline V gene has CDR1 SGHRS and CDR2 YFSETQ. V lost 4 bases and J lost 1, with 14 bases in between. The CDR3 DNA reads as TGCGCCAGCAGCCCCAGGGAGGGAGGGAACACTGAAGCTTTCTTT. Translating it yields CASSPREGGNTEAFF.

Here the CDR3 reads CASRPGGGGTGELFF. The CDR3 nucleotides are TGTGCCAGCAGACCGGGGGGAGGCGGCACCGGGGAGCTGTTTTTT. The V call is TRBV21-1, the J call TRBJ2-2; the D call TRBD2 from the table was never checked on the DNA. TRBV21-1 represents a pseudogene. The CDR3 has 15 residues.

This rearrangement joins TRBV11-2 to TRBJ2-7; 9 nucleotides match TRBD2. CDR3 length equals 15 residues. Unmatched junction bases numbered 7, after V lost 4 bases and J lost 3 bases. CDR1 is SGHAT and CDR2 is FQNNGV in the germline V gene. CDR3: CASSYIRLADYEQYF. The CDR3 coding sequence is TGTGCCAGCAGCTATATCAGACTAGCGGACTACGAGCAGTACTTC. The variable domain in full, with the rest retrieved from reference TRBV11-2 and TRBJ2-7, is EAGVAQSPRYKIIEKRQSVAFWCNPISGHATLYWYQQILGQGPKLLIQFQNNGVVDDSQLPKDRFSAERLKGVDSTLKIQPAKLEDSAVYLCASSYIRLADYEQYFGPGTRLTVT.

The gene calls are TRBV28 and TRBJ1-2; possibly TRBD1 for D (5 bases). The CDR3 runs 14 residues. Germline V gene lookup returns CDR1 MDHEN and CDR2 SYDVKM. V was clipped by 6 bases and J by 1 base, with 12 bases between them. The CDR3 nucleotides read TGTGCCAGCAGCTCGGGGACTTTTAACTATGGCTACACCTTC. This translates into CASSSGTFNYGYTF.

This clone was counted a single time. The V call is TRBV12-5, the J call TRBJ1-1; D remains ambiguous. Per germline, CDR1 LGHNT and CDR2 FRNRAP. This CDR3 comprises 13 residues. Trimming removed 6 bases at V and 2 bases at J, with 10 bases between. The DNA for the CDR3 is TGTGCTAGTGGCCAAGACGGAAACACTGAAGCTTTCTTT. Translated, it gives CASGQDGNTEAFF.

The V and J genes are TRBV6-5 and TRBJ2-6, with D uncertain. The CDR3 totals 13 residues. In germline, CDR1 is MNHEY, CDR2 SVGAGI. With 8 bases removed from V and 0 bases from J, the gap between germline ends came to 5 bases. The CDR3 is CASLYSGANVLTF. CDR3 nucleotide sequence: TGTGCCAGCCTTTACTCTGGGGCCAACGTCCTGACTTTC.

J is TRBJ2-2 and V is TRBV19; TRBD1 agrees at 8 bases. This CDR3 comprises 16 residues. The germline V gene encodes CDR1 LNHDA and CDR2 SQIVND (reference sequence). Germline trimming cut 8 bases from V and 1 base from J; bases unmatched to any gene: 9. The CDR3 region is CASQQTGTGNTGELFF. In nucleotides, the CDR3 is TGTGCCAGTCAGCAAACCGGGACAGGGAACACCGGGGAGCTGTTTTTT.

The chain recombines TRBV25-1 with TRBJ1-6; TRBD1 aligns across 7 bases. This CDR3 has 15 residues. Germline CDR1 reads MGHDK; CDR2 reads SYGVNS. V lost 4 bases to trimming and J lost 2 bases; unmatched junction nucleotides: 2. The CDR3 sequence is CASSVQGTYNSPLHF. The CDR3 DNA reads TGTGCCAGCAGTGTACAGGGGACCTATAATTCACCCCTCCACTTT.

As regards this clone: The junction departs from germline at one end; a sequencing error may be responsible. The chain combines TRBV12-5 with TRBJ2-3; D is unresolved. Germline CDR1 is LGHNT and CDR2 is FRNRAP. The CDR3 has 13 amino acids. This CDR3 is CASGLVGTDTQYF. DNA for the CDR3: TGTGCTAGTGGCTTGGTGGGGACAGATACGCAGTATTTT.

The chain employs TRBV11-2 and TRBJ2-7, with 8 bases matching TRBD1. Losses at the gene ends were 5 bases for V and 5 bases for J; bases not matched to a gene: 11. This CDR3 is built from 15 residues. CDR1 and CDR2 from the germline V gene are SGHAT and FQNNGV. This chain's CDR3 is CASSLGGRGQDEQYF. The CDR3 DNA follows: TGTGCCAGCAGCCTAGGCGGCAGGGGGCAAGACGAGCAGTACTTC. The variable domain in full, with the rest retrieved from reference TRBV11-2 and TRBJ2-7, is EAGVAQSPRYKIIEKRQSVAFWCNPISGHATLYWYQQILGQGPKLLIQFQNNGVVDDSQLPKDRFSAERLKGVDSTLKIQPAKLEDSAVYLCASSLGGRGQDEQYFGPGTRLTVT.

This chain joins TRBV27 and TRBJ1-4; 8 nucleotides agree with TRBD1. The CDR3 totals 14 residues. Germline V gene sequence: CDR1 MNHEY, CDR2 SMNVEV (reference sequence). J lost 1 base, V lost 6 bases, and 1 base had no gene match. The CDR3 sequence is CASRTGGTNEKLFF. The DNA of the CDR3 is TGTGCCAGCAGAACAGGGGGAACTAATGAAAAACTGTTTTTT.

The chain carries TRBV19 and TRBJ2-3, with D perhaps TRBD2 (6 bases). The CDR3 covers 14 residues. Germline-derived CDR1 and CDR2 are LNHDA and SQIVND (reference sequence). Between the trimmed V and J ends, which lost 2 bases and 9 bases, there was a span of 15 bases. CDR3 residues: CASSIPNLGGTQYF. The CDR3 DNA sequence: TGTGCCAGTAGTATACCCAACCTCGGAGGGACGCAGTATTTT.

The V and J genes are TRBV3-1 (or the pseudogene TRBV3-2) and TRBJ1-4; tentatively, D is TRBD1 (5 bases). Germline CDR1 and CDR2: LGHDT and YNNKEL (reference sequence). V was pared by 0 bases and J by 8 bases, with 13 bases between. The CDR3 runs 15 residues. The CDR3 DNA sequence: TGTGCCAGCAGCCAAGACAGGGCCCCATGGGAAAAACTGTTTTTT. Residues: CASSQDRAPWEKLFF.

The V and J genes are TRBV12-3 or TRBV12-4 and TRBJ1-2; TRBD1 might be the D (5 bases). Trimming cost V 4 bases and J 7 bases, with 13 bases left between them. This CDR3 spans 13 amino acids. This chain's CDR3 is CASSSPGVPGYTF. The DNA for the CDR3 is TGTGCCAGCAGTTCACCGGGGGTCCCTGGCTACACCTTC.

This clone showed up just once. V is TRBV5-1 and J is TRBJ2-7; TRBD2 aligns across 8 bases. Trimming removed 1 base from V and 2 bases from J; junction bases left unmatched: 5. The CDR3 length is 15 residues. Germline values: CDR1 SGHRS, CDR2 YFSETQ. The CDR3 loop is CASSLQREYPYEQYF. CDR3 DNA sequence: TGCGCCAGCAGCTTGCAGCGGGAGTATCCCTACGAGCAGTACTTC.

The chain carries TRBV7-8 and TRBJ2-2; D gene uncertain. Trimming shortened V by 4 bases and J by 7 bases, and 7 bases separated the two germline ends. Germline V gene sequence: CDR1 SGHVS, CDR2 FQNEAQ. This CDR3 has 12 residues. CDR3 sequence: CASSSLIGELFF. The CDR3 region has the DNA TGTGCCAGCAGCTCCCTGATCGGGGAGCTGTTTTTT.

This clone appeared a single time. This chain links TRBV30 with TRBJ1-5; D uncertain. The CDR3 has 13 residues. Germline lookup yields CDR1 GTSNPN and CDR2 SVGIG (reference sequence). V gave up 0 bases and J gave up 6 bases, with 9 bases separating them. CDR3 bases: TGTGCCTGGAGTGTACTAGGGTCTCAGCCCCAGCATTTT. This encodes CAWSVLGSQPQHF.

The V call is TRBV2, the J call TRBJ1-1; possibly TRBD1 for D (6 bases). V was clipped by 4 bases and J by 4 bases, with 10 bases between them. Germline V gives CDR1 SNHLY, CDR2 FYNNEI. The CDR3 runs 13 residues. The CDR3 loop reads CASSVTGFTEAFF. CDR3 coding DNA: TGTGCCAGCAGTGTAACAGGGTTCACTGAAGCTTTCTTT. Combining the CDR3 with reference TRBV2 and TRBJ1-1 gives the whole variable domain EPEVTQTPSHQVTQMGQEVILRCVPISNHLYFYWYRQILGQKVEFLVSFYNNEISEKSEIFDDQFSVERPDGSNFTLKIRSTKLEDSAMYFCASSVTGFTEAFFGQGTRLTVV.

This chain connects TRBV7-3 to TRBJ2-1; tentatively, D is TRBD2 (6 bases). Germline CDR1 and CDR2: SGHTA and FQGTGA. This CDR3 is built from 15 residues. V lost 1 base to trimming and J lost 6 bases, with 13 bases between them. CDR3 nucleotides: TGTGCCAGCAGCTTAAATGACTGGCGGGGCAATGAGCAGTTCTTC. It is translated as CASSLNDWRGNEQFF.

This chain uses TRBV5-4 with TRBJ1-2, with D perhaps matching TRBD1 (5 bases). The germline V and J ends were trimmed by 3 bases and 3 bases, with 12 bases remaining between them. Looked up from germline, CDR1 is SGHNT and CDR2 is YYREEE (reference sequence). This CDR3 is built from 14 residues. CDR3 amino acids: CASSSGRKDYGYTF. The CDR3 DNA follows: TGTGCCAGCAGCTCGGGACGGAAGGACTATGGCTACACCTTC.